This T cell receptor delta chain was obtained from a study of gamma-delta chains in newborns, infants, children (dated by TCRdb to 2018 to 2020). A note on the overall study: In the study title, it is stated that polyclonal expansion of innate gammadelta T cells is driven by microbial exposure immediately after birth. The study investigated how microbial exposure shaped innate gammadelta T cell populations in human newborns immediately after birth.

Of note for this clone: Its recognized antigen is unknown. No clone much larger than this one lies a single base away; base qualities are absent. The same CDR3 is also encoded by other DNA sequences in this sample.

The run used an Illumina MiSeq. TCRdb processed the public reads again with the CATT caller, after which rows with matching DNA were combined. This sample has over 4,500 delta-chain clones in its table, and approximately 3.6% of those were observed once. Of the sample, 7.8% falls within the top ten clones. The source material was blood. The clonotype originates from a child who was a newborn, infant or young child, either healthy, febrile or measles-vaccinated (not recorded which).

The CDR3: CACDTWGLSSWDTRQMFF. The DNA sequence is TGTGCCTGTGACACCTGGGGACTCAGCTCCTGGGACACCCGACAGATGTTTTTC. The chain couples TRDV2 to TRDJ3; the D segment could be TRDD3, given 5 matching bases. CDR1 is given as GEAIGNYY and CDR2 as EKD, both from the germline V gene. The CDR3 numbers 18 residues from cysteine through phenylalanine. Left in the record is the CDR3 DNA by itself, 54 bases read in frame from the first base. The junction shows trimming of 0 bases on V and 0 bases on J, plus 11 bases between the germline ends.